These T cell receptor beta chains were read from a single sample in a study of CD8+ T cells in alopecia areata. Clones were read by immunoSEQ multiplex PCR, and TCRdb kept only the in-frame ones, dropping some. The sample holds about 190,000 clones, over 55% seen once. Sample: CD4+ T cells sorted from blood, taken at week 24, from a patient treated with tofacitinib. The receptors were sampled from a human donor with alopecia areata. The CDR3 runs from the conserved cysteine through the conserved F or W. D genes are given only for firm matches. Where a row states a size, it is once, few, many or the class of an expanded clone; other rows omit it.

D gene,clone size,V gene,J gene,CDR3 DNA,CDR3 protein
NA,NA,TRBV25-1,TRBJ1-1,TGTGCCAGCAGTGAATGGACTGCTGAAGCTTTCTTT,CASSEWTAEAFF
NA,few,TRBV18,TRBJ2-3,TGTGCCAGCTCCCTAAGCGGAGGGGAAGTAGATACGCAGTATTTT,CASSLSGGEVDTQYF
NA,few,TRBV2,TRBJ2-7,TGTGCCAGCAGTCTAAAGCCTTTCTACGAGCAGTACTTC,CASSLKPFYEQYF
NA,NA,TRBV15,TRBJ1-2,TGTGCCACCAGCAGGGAAAACTATGGCTACACCTTC,CATSRENYGYTF
NA,NA,TRBV10-3,TRBJ1-1,TGTGCCATCAGGAGCGGACAGACGAACACTGAAGCTTTCTTT,CAIRSGQTNTEAFF
NA,few,TRBV12-5,TRBJ2-1,TGTGCTAGTGGTTTGGTACGGTTGGGTGAGCAGTTCTTC,CASGLVRLGEQFF
NA,NA,TRBV25-1,TRBJ2-5,TGTGCCAGCAGTGGTCTAGCCCGCCAAGAGACCCAGTACTTC,CASSGLARQETQYF
NA,NA,TRBV29-1,TRBJ1-1,TGCAGCGTTCACAGAATCGACACTGAAGCTTTCTTT,CSVHRIDTEAFF
NA,NA,TRBV14,TRBJ2-5,TGTGCCAGCAGCCAATATCCGGAGACCCAGTACTTC,CASSQYPETQYF
TRBD1,NA,TRBV14,TRBJ2-7,TGTGCCAGCAGCCCCGGGACAGGCAGAGTCTACGAGCAGTACTTC,CASSPGTGRVYEQYF
NA,few,TRBV7-3,TRBJ2-2,TGTGCCAGCAGCTCCCTCCCGAGCGGGGAGCTGTTTTTT,CASSSLPSGELFF
NA,NA,TRBV4-3,TRBJ1-2,TGCGCCAGCAGCCAAGATCGACGCGCTTACACCTTC,CASSQDRRAYTF
TRBD2,NA,TRBV6-5,TRBJ2-1,TGTGCCAGCAGTTCACCGGGACTAGGGATTGGTGGCACGTTCTTC,CASSSPGLGIGGTFF
NA,few,TRBV10-3,TRBJ2-2,TGTGCCATCACCCCCCAAGGTGGCGGGGAGCTGTTTTTT,CAITPQGGGELFF
NA,NA,TRBV7-2,TRBJ1-1,TGCGCCAGCAGCCAAGTTTCCGGCACTGAAGCTTTCTTT,CASSQVSGTEAFF
TRBD1,NA,TRBV30,TRBJ1-5,TGTGCCTGGAGCGAGGGACAGGGGTTCAATCAGCCCCAGCATTTT,CAWSEGQGFNQPQHF
TRBD2,NA,TRBV7-2,TRBJ2-4,TGTGCCAGCAGACCGGGGGGGCTCAACAAAAACATTCAGTACTTC,CASRPGGLNKNIQYF
NA,NA,TRBV2,TRBJ1-1,TGTGCCAGCTTGGGACACCCGAACACTGAAGCTTTCTTT,CASLGHPNTEAFF
NA,few,TRBV6-1,TRBJ1-1,TGTGCCAGCAGTGCGACAGTGAACACTGAAGCTTTCTTT,CASSATVNTEAFF
NA,few,TRBV19,TRBJ2-7,TGTGCCACTACAAGTCTCAGCGAGCAGTACTTC,CATTSLSEQYF
NA,NA,TRBV5-1,TRBJ1-5,TGCGCCAGCAGCCCGGGACTGGGGAATCAGCCCCAGCATTTT,CASSPGLGNQPQHF
TRBD1,NA,TRBV28,TRBJ2-6,TGTGCCAGCAGTCCCACCCTGGGGACAGGGGCTGGGGCCAACGTCCTGACTTTC,CASSPTLGTGAGANVLTF
NA,NA,TRBV29-1,TRBJ1-4,TGCAGCGTTGAAGAGGGAGCTAATGAAAAACTGTTTTTT,CSVEEGANEKLFF
NA,few,TRBV19,TRBJ2-1,TGTGCCAGTACCCGACAGGCCGGGCCCTACAATGAGCAGTTCTTC,CASTRQAGPYNEQFF
NA,NA,TRBV11-3,TRBJ1-4,TGTGCCAGCAGATCCATTGGGGAGGAGAAACTGTTTTTT,CASRSIGEEKLFF
NA,NA,TRBV7-2,TRBJ1-2,TGTGCCAGCAGCCCCGTCCGGAGCTATGGCTACACCTTC,CASSPVRSYGYTF
TRBD1,NA,TRBV29-1,TRBJ1-5,TGCAGCGCAACAGGACAGGGTAGCAATCAGCCCCAGCATTTT,CSATGQGSNQPQHF
TRBD2,few,TRBV2,TRBJ2-3,TGTGCCAGCGGCTCGATCGGACTAGCGACAGATACGCAGTATTTT,CASGSIGLATDTQYF
NA,NA,TRBV7-8,TRBJ1-5,TGTGCCAGCAGCTTGATCGGGGCCGAGGGCAATCAGCCCCAGCATTTT,CASSLIGAEGNQPQHF
NA,few,TRBV19,TRBJ2-1,TGTGCCACCCAGCCGGACAGAAGCTCCTACAATGAGCAGTTCTTC,CATQPDRSSYNEQFF
TRBD1,NA,TRBV10-3,TRBJ1-5,TGTGCCACCGGACAGGGCAGGGAGACCAATCAGCCCCAGCATTTT,CATGQGRETNQPQHF
NA,few,TRBV10-2,TRBJ2-7,TGCGCCAGCAGTGATTTAAACGAGCAGTACTTC,CASSDLNEQYF
NA,few,TRBV5-6,TRBJ2-7,TGTGCCAGCAGCTTGGAGGGGCTAACCTACGAGCAGTACTTC,CASSLEGLTYEQYF
NA,NA,TRBV5-1,TRBJ2-5,TGCGCCAGCTACGGAGGCCTAACCCACCAAGAGACCCAGTACTTC,CASYGGLTHQETQYF
NA,NA,TRBV27,TRBJ2-7,TGTGCCAGCAGTGACGGGATAAAGCAGTACTTC,CASSDGIKQYF
NA,NA,TRBV28,TRBJ2-4,TGTGCCAGCAGCCTGGGGGTAAACATTCAGTACTTC,CASSLGVNIQYF
NA,NA,TRBV4-3,TRBJ1-6,TGCGCCAGCAGCGTCCGAGGGGGCTATAATTCACCCCTCCACTTT,CASSVRGGYNSPLHF
NA,NA,TRBV15,TRBJ1-2,TGTGCCACCAGTAACGAGGCGGGCAGCTATGGCTACACCTTC,CATSNEAGSYGYTF
NA,NA,TRBV19,TRBJ2-3,TGTGCCAGTAGGACTATAACGAAAAGCACAGATACGCAGTATTTT,CASRTITKSTDTQYF
NA,NA,TRBV6-6,TRBJ2-6,TGTGCCAGCAGCAACACAGGGTCTGGGGCCAACGTCCTGACTTTC,CASSNTGSGANVLTF
TRBD1,few,TRBV7-7,TRBJ2-7,TGTGCCAGCAGCTTAGGACAGGGGGCGAACTACGAGCAGTACTTC,CASSLGQGANYEQYF
TRBD1,NA,TRBV30,TRBJ1-6,TGTGCCTGGAGTGTAGGTACAGGGGGCAAATCACCCCTCCACTTT,CAWSVGTGGKSPLHF
NA,NA,TRBV6-5,TRBJ1-5,TGTGCCAGCAGTTACAGGGGAAGCAATCAGCCCCAGCATTTT,CASSYRGSNQPQHF
NA,NA,TRBV29-1,TRBJ1-1,TGCAGCGTCCGGGGGACTGAAGCTTTCTTT,CSVRGTEAFF
TRBD1,NA,TRBV7-9,TRBJ1-5,TGTGCCAGCAGCTCGGACAGGACTAGCAATCAGCCCCAGCATTTT,CASSSDRTSNQPQHF
NA,NA,TRBV5-1,TRBJ1-1,TGCGCCAGCAGCATGGACGCCCGGAACACTGAAGCTTTCTTT,CASSMDARNTEAFF